This TCR beta chain was sequenced for a study of identical twins. Study results and limitations: Excess sharing between twins was weaker in beta out-of-frame sequences. Out-of-frame alpha sequences shared by twins showed excess low generation probability. Insertion counts were lower in abundant cord blood beta clonotypes, a trend that memory repertoires did not show.

This clonotype was seen more than once but under ten times. Antigen unknown. The authors used template switching to add a universal primer site and gave cDNA unique molecular identifiers. Using its own MiXCR run on the 5' RACE reads, TCRdb lists one record per CDR3 protein. The repertoire includes some 1,700,000 distinct CDR3 sequences, 25% to 35% of them detected once, and 0.25% to 0.3% sits in the top ten. The CDR3 has 14 amino acids. Trimming took 5 bases from V and 6 from J, leaving 14 bases between them. Germline CDR1 reads SGHTA; CDR2 reads FQGNSA. This clonotype was sampled from a newborn girl in good health. J is TRBJ1-5 and V is TRBV7-2, with D possibly matching TRBD1 (5 bases). Material: cord blood. This CDR3 is CASSPRTSTQPQHF. The CDR3 DNA is TGTGCCAGCAGCCCAAGGACATCCACTCAGCCCCAGCATTTT.